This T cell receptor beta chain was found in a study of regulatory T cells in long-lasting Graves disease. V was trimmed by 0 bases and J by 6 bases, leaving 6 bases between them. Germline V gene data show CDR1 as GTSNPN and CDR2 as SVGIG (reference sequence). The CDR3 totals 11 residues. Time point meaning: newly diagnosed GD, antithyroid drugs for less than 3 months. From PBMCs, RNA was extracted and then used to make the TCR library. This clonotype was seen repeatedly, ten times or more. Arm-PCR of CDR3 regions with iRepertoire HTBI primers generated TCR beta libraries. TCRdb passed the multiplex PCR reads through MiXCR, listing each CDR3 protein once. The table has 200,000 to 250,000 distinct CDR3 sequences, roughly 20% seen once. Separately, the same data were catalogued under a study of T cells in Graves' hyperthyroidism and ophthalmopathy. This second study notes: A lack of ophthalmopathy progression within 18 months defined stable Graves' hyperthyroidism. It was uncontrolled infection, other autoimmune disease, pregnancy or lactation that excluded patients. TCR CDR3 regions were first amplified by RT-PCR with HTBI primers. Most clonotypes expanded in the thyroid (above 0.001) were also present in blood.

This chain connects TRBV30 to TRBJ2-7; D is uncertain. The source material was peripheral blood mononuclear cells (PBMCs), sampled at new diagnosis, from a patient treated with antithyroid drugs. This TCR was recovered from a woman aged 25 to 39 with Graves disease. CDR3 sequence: CAWSVQTEQYF. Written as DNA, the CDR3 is TGTGCCTGGAGTGTACAAACCGAGCAGTACTTC.